This TCR beta chain was retrieved from a study of vaccination effects on CD4 cells after COVID-19. In the ViraFEST assay, antigen-specific CD4+ clonotypes were identified by expansion after peptide-pool stimulation. Once cultured for approximately ten days, the cells underwent separation to obtain CD4+ T cells. Each participant was administered two doses of either the BNT162b2 or the mRNA-1273 vaccine. The germline V gene encodes CDR1 ENHRY and CDR2 SYGVKD. The CDR3 has 14 amino acids. Trimming took 4 bases from V and 4 from J; bases not matched to a gene: 4. TCRdb's copy holds only in-frame clones and misses some; the assay was immunoSEQ multiplex PCR. The data hold about 32,000 clones, with under 75% observed a single time. Only one count was recorded for this clone. Its antigen is currently unknown.

This rearrangement joins TRBV10-3 to TRBJ2-5; 9 bases align to TRBD1. The sequence was obtained from a human donor who received a COVID-19 vaccine. The sample was CD4+ T cells from PBMCs cultured with HCoV-229E spike peptides, taken after COVID-19 vaccination. Here the CDR3 reads CAISVRGQGETQYF. The CDR3, as DNA: TGTGCCATCAGTGTACGGGGACAGGGAGAGACCCAGTACTTC.